These T cell receptor beta chains were read from a single sample in a study of T-cell memory formation after mild COVID-19. MiXCR, applied by TCRdb to the 5' RACE reads, yields one record per CDR3 protein. The table lists around 250,000 distinct CDR3 sequences, over 9% of them singletons. The specimen sequenced was PBMCs or a T cell subset sorted from them (not recorded which). The source is a man between 18 and 29 years old who had mild COVID-19 (a few samples of this study predate the infection). Cell type and time point are not known. Both conserved end residues are part of each CDR3. The order of the fields is CDR3 DNA, CDR3 protein, J gene, clone size, V gene, D gene. D genes are given only for firm matches. Part of the rows lack a size; the others show once, few, many or a class for expanded clones.

CDR3 DNA: TGTGCCAGCAGCCCCAGGGGGGACAGGGGATCCTACGAGCAGTACTTC
CDR3 protein: CASSPRGDRGSYEQYF
J gene: TRBJ2-7
clone size: .
V gene: TRBV7-9
D gene: TRBD1

CDR3 DNA: TGCGCCAGCAGCCCTTTCGGCGGGGCAGGAAACACCATATATTTT
CDR3 protein: CASSPFGGAGNTIYF
J gene: TRBJ1-3
clone size: many
V gene: TRBV5-1
D gene: .

CDR3 DNA: TGTGCCAGCGTCCCGGGGGGCGTGTTAACAGATACGCAGTATTTT
CDR3 protein: CASVPGGVLTDTQYF
J gene: TRBJ2-3
clone size: .
V gene: TRBV5-6
D gene: .

CDR3 DNA: TGTGCCAGCAGCATCGGGACAGGTCTCCAATTTGGGGCTTTCTTT
CDR3 protein: CASSIGTGLQFGAFF
J gene: TRBJ1-1
clone size: .
V gene: TRBV12-3/TRBV12-4
D gene: TRBD1

CDR3 DNA: TGCAGCGTTGCGGCAGGGGGCACCGGGGAGCTGTTTTTT
CDR3 protein: CSVAAGGTGELFF
J gene: TRBJ2-2
clone size: .
V gene: TRBV29-1
D gene: TRBD1

CDR3 DNA: TGTGCCAGCAGTTACTCGCGAGCGGGGGGGCCATCCGGGGAGCTGTTTTTT
CDR3 protein: CASSYSRAGGPSGELFF
J gene: TRBJ2-2
clone size: .
V gene: TRBV6-5
D gene: TRBD2

CDR3 DNA: TGTGCCAGCAGCTCCGTATCAGGGCCCGATACGCAGTATTTT
CDR3 protein: CASSSVSGPDTQYF
J gene: TRBJ2-3
clone size: few
V gene: TRBV7-6
D gene: .

CDR3 DNA: TGTGCCAGTTCTTACCAAGGACAGGCCGGGGAGCTGTTTTTT
CDR3 protein: CASSYQGQAGELFF
J gene: TRBJ2-2
clone size: .
V gene: TRBV6-2/TRBV6-3
D gene: TRBD1

CDR3 DNA: TGCAGTGCTAGAGGGACAGGGACCGCCTACGAGCAGTACTTC
CDR3 protein: CSARGTGTAYEQYF
J gene: TRBJ2-7
clone size: few
V gene: TRBV20-1
D gene: TRBD1

CDR3 DNA: TGCGCCAGCAGCCAAGTATCTGGAAATGGCTACACCTTC
CDR3 protein: CASSQVSGNGYTF
J gene: TRBJ1-2
clone size: .
V gene: TRBV4-1
D gene: .

CDR3 DNA: TGCAGTGCTGAAGGGGTGACCAAAAACATTCAGTACTTC
CDR3 protein: CSAEGVTKNIQYF
J gene: TRBJ2-4
clone size: few
V gene: TRBV20-1
D gene: .

CDR3 DNA: TGTGCCAGCAGTTACTCGATCAGCAGGACAGGGAACACTGAAGCTTTCTTT
CDR3 protein: CASSYSISRTGNTEAFF
J gene: TRBJ1-1
clone size: .
V gene: TRBV6-5
D gene: TRBD1

CDR3 DNA: TGTGCCATCAGTGAAGTCGGCGGGCGCGGGGAGCTGTTTTTT
CDR3 protein: CAISEVGGRGELFF
J gene: TRBJ2-2
clone size: few
V gene: TRBV10-3
D gene: .

CDR3 DNA: TGCGCCAGCAGCCGATCGACGGAGAACAGGGTTCGGTCACCCCTCCACTTT
CDR3 protein: CASSRSTENRVRSPLHF
J gene: TRBJ1-6
clone size: .
V gene: TRBV5-1
D gene: .

CDR3 DNA: TGTGCCAGCAGTCCCCTTAGCGGGAGGAGCACCGGGGAGCTGTTTTTT
CDR3 protein: CASSPLSGRSTGELFF
J gene: TRBJ2-2
clone size: few
V gene: TRBV12-3/TRBV12-4
D gene: TRBD2

CDR3 DNA: TGTGCCAGCAGCTTAGGTGTCGGCTTCACCGGGGAGCTGTTTTTT
CDR3 protein: CASSLGVGFTGELFF
J gene: TRBJ2-2
clone size: few
V gene: TRBV7-2
D gene: .

CDR3 DNA: TGCAGTGCTCCCAGGACAGGGGCCGATACGCAGTATTTT
CDR3 protein: CSAPRTGADTQYF
J gene: TRBJ2-3
clone size: .
V gene: TRBV20-1
D gene: TRBD1

CDR3 DNA: TGCGCCAGCAGCCAGGACAGGGGGTCCACAGATACGCAGTATTTT
CDR3 protein: CASSQDRGSTDTQYF
J gene: TRBJ2-3
clone size: .
V gene: TRBV5-1
D gene: TRBD1

CDR3 DNA: TGCAGTGCTAGGTGGGGGGTCAACAATTCACCCCTCCACTTT
CDR3 protein: CSARWGVNNSPLHF
J gene: TRBJ1-6
clone size: many
V gene: TRBV20-1
D gene: .

CDR3 DNA: TGTGCCACCAGCAGAGAGTTAGGGACTAGCATCAATGAGCAGTTCTTC
CDR3 protein: CATSRELGTSINEQFF
J gene: TRBJ2-1
clone size: .
V gene: TRBV15
D gene: TRBD2

CDR3 DNA: TGTGCCAGCAGCGGGGGGGCACTGGACACTGAAGCTTTCTTT
CDR3 protein: CASSGGALDTEAFF
J gene: TRBJ1-1
clone size: few
V gene: TRBV14
D gene: .

CDR3 DNA: TGTGCCAGCAGCAAAAACCGGGGAGATACGCAGTATTTT
CDR3 protein: CASSKNRGDTQYF
J gene: TRBJ2-3
clone size: few
V gene: TRBV7-2
D gene: .

CDR3 DNA: TGTGCCAGCAGCTTATCCGTGGTGGGGGGGACAGATACGCAGTATTTT
CDR3 protein: CASSLSVVGGTDTQYF
J gene: TRBJ2-3
clone size: many
V gene: TRBV7-2
D gene: TRBD2

CDR3 DNA: TGTGCCAGCACGTTGAGCTCCTACAATGAGCAGTTCTTC
CDR3 protein: CASTLSSYNEQFF
J gene: TRBJ2-1
clone size: .
V gene: TRBV2
D gene: .

CDR3 DNA: TGCGCCAGCAGCTTGAATTTGGTCCGCTATAGCAATCAGCCCCAGCATTTT
CDR3 protein: CASSLNLVRYSNQPQHF
J gene: TRBJ1-5
clone size: few
V gene: TRBV5-1
D gene: .

CDR3 DNA: TGTGCCAGCAGTCTTACTAGCGGGGGTGGGGAGACCCAGTACTTC
CDR3 protein: CASSLTSGGGETQYF
J gene: TRBJ2-5
clone size: .
V gene: TRBV12-3/TRBV12-4
D gene: TRBD2

CDR3 DNA: TGTGCCAGCAGCTTAGTTTGGGACGGGGAGACCCAGTACTTC
CDR3 protein: CASSLVWDGETQYF
J gene: TRBJ2-5
clone size: few
V gene: TRBV7-2
D gene: .